These 18 T cell receptor beta chains were sequenced from one sample in a study of Graves' ophthalmopathy and Graves' hyperthyroidism. Amplification targeted the TCR beta CDR3 regions, with RNA transcripts as the source material. First-round RT-PCR employed HTBI primers, with a second-round multiplex PCR after it. TCRdb reanalysed the multiplex PCR reads using MiXCR and keeps one entry per CDR3 protein. This sample has around 670,000 distinct CDR3 sequences; 35% to 50% occur once, and the top ten carry approximately 43%. Sample: peripheral blood. The receptors stem from an adult man with Graves' ophthalmopathy.

This clonotype was detected many times. The chain employs TRBV29-1 and TRBJ1-1; 7 nucleotides align to TRBD1. Looked up from germline, CDR1 is SQVTM and CDR2 is ANQGSEA. CDR3 length equals 14 residues. Germline trimming cut 6 bases from V and 4 bases from J; bases unmatched to any gene: 11. The CDR3 coding sequence is TGCAGCGTGCGGGAAACAGGGGATCTCACTGAAGCTTTCTTT. Protein sequence: CSVRETGDLTEAFF.

The genes are TRBV28 and TRBJ2-7; a weak D match, TRBD1 (6 bases). Germline V gene sequence: CDR1 MDHEN, CDR2 SYDVKM. V shed 6 bases and J shed 3 bases, with 12 bases lying between them. CDR3 length: 13 amino acids. CDR3 in DNA: TGTGCCAGCAGCAGGGACACTTACTACGAGCAGTACTTC. Its protein product is CASSRDTYYEQYF.

This clonotype has a count of ten or more. The V call is TRBV7-2, the J call TRBJ1-5; no firm D call. Germline loops: CDR1 SGHTA, CDR2 FQGNSA. Trimming removed 3 bases from V and 3 bases from J, with 9 bases in between. This CDR3 has 14 amino acids. The CDR3 DNA is TGTGCCAGCAGCTTCCAGTCGGACAATCAGCCCCAGCATTTT. Its translation: CASSFQSDNQPQHF.

This clonotype was seen at least ten times. The chain links TRBV29-1 to TRBJ1-2; 7 bases match TRBD1. This CDR3 spans 12 amino acids. The V gene's germline CDR1 is SQVTM and CDR2 ANQGSEA. The trim removed 4 bases at V and 7 bases at J, leaving 6 bases unmatched. This CDR3 is CSVGGGASGYTF. The CDR3 nucleotides read TGCAGCGTTGGAGGGGGCGCGTCTGGCTACACCTTC. Supplemented by reference TRBV29-1 and TRBJ1-2, the full variable domain reads SAVISQKPSRDICQRGTSLTIQCQVDSQVTMMFWYRQQPGQSLTLIATANQGSEATYESGFVIDKFPISRPNLTFSTLTVSNMSPEDSSIYLCSVGGGASGYTFGSGTRLTVV.

A word on this clonotype: Germline and junction disagree at one end, which may indicate a read error. V gene TRBV7-3 combines with J gene TRBJ2-2; the D is unclear. This CDR3 has 15 amino acids. Germline lookup yields CDR1 SGHTA and CDR2 FQGTGA. This CDR3 reads CASSSGGLNTVELFF. As DNA, the CDR3 is TGTGCCAGCAGCTCGGGCGGATTAAACACCGTGGAGCTGTTTTTT.

At least ten counts were recorded for this clonotype. The genes are TRBV10-3 and TRBJ1-3; D gene uncertain. This CDR3 contains 15 residues. In germline, CDR1 is ENHRY, CDR2 SYGVKD. V was cut by 0 bases and J by 3 bases, with 9 bases left in between. CDR3 nucleotide sequence: TGTGCCATCAGTGAGTCAGGCCATAGTGGAAACACCATATATTTT. Protein: CAISESGHSGNTIYF.

The V call is TRBV7-3, the J call TRBJ1-5; 7 bases map to TRBD1. Germline V gene data show CDR1 as SGHTA and CDR2 as FQGTGA. With 1 base clipped from V and 3 bases from J, the junction kept 3 bases outside the gene matches. CDR3 length equals 15 residues. CDR3 residues: CASSLKGADNQPQHF. The CDR3 bases are TGTGCCAGCAGCTTAAAGGGGGCGGACAATCAGCCCCAGCATTTT.

Regarding this clonotype: This may be a read error, as it is one base from a much larger clone. This chain uses TRBV15 with TRBJ2-7; D not resolved. The CDR3 sequence is 13 residues long. CDR1 and CDR2 from the germline V gene are LNHNV and YYDKDF (reference sequence). CDR3 sequence: CATGRDGPLKQYF. CDR3 DNA sequence: TGTGCCACCGGCAGAGATGGTCCTCTTAAGCAGTACTTC.

This clonotype appeared a few times. The V gene is TRBV7-2, the J gene TRBJ1-6; D may be TRBD1 (5 bases). CDR1 and CDR2 from the germline V gene are SGHTA and FQGNSA. The ends were cut back, 11 bases at V and 10 bases at J, with 15 bases in the middle. This CDR3 has 12 residues. CDR3 DNA: TGTGCCTGGAGCCCGGGGCGGTCACCCCTCCACTTT. It is translated as CAWSPGRSPLHF.

Notes on this clonotype: At one end the junction does not follow the germline gene, possibly because of a read error. The V gene is TRBV11-2, the J gene TRBJ2-5; perhaps D is TRBD1 or TRBD2 (5 bases each). The germline V gene has CDR1 SGHAT and CDR2 FQNNGV. This CDR3 contains 18 residues. The CDR3 spells CASSRDAGSGAKGEAQYF. The CDR3 DNA sequence: TGTGCCAGCAGCCGGGACGCCGGCTCTGGGGCCAAAGGAGAGGCCCAGTACTTC. Full variable domain (remainder filled in from reference TRBV11-2 and TRBJ2-5): EAGVAQSPRYKIIEKRQSVAFWCNPISGHATLYWYQQILGQGPKLLIQFQNNGVVDDSQLPKDRFSAERLKGVDSTLKIQPAKLEDSAVYLCASSRDAGSGAKGEAQYFGPGTRLLVL.

This clonotype was picked up many times. This chain links TRBV20-1 with TRBJ2-5, with D possibly being TRBD2 (6 bases). This CDR3 is 13 amino acids long. Looked up from germline, CDR1 is DFQATT and CDR2 is SNEGSKA (reference sequence). Trimming left V 3 bases short and J 4 bases short, with 12 bases between. The CDR3 loop reads CSASGGVGETQYF. The CDR3 bases are TGCAGTGCTAGTGGAGGGGTTGGAGAGACCCAGTACTTC.

V gene TRBV14 combines with J gene TRBJ1-2; D unclear. In germline, CDR1 is SGHDN, CDR2 FVKESK. V lost 5 bases to trimming and J lost 5 bases, with 12 bases between them. The CDR3 length is 13 residues. DNA of the CDR3: TGTGCCAGCAGCACCCGCGAAGGGTATGGCTACACCTTC. Translated, it gives CASSTREGYGYTF.

This clonotype was detected a few times. The gene calls are TRBV7-2 and TRBJ1-6; 9 positions agree with TRBD1. Germline V gene data show CDR1 as SGHTA and CDR2 as FQGNSA. The V segment lost 5 bases and the J segment 10 bases; nucleotides outside the gene matches: 18. The CDR3 contains 18 residues. CDR3 coding DNA: TGTGCCAGCAGCCAAGATAGTGGGCGACAGGGGGATCGATCACCCCTCCACTTT. This gives the protein CASSQDSGRQGDRSPLHF.

The chain recombines TRBV20-1 with TRBJ2-7; D unclear. The germline V gene has CDR1 DFQATT and CDR2 SNEGSKA (reference sequence). The length of the CDR3 is 15 residues. V gave up 0 bases and J gave up 2 bases, with 14 bases separating them. CDR3 nucleotide sequence: TGCAGTGCTAGAGATTCTAGTCCGTATGCCTACGAGCAGTACTTC. Amino acid sequence: CSARDSSPYAYEQYF.

Comment on this clonotype: A single base separates this from a much larger clone, so it may be a read error. Since no conserved phenylalanine or tryptophan closes the CDR3, a read error is the likely cause. V and J are TRBV11-1 and TRBJ2-5; D remains unclear. The germline gives CDR1 SGHAT, CDR2 FQDESV (reference sequence). CDR3 length: 13 residues. Trimming left V 3 bases short and J 1 base short, with 6 bases between. This CDR3 reads CASSFPRQETQYV. CDR3 nucleotides: TGTGCCAGCAGCTTTCCCCGCCAAGAGACCCAGTACGTC.

As to this clonotype: A junction end diverges from the germline sequence, so it may reflect a read error. The chain combines TRBV24-1 with TRBJ2-7; TRBD2 aligns across 13 bases. This CDR3 has 15 amino acids. The germline gives CDR1 KGHDR, CDR2 SFDVKD. CDR3 in DNA: TGTGCCAGCAGTTACCTGGGACTAGCGGGATACGAGCAGTACTTC. Translation: CASSYLGLAGYEQYF.

The V call is TRBV7-9, the J call TRBJ2-5; TRBD1 matches at 8 bases. V shed 0 bases and J 3 bases; nucleotides not matched to a gene: 6. Germline loops: CDR1 SEHNR, CDR2 FQNEAQ (reference sequence). The CDR3 is 16 amino acids. DNA for the CDR3: TGTGCCAGCAGCTTAGCCCAGGACAGGGAGAAAGAGACCCAGTACTTC. The encoded protein is CASSLAQDREKETQYF.

Of note for this clonotype: Since a much larger clone is just one base distant, this may be a read error. It is unclear where the CDR3 begins or ends on the DNA, so no DNA is shown, and the CDR3 is as TCRdb lists it. This chain connects TRBV25-1 to TRBJ2-2; the D segment call TRBD1 is taken from the table without a DNA check. The germline V gene has CDR1 MGHDK and CDR2 SYGVNS. The CDR3 length equals 15 residues, ends included. The CDR3 is CASSVGQGATGEPFF.